The next 30 T cell receptor beta chains were all read from a single sample in a study of graft-versus-host responses after intestinal transplantation. Antigens of these TCRs are unknown. Assay: immunoSEQ multiplex PCR; the TCRdb copy retains only in-frame clones and omits some. This sample has about 39,000 clones; 93% occur once, and the top ten carry roughly a fifth. This material consisted of unstimulated CD8+ T cells sorted from spleen or lymph node cells, taken before transplant. These receptors all come from a human donor who was the organ donor for an intestinal transplant.

This rearrangement joins TRBV15 to TRBJ2-7; the D gene is possibly TRBD2 (7 bases). CDR1 and CDR2 (germline): LNHNV, YYDKDF (reference sequence). The CDR3 has 16 residues. V gave up 0 bases and J gave up 6 bases, with 18 bases separating them. CDR3 DNA sequence: TGTGCCACCAGCAGAGATCGGGGGCGGGGGCGCTTCGAGCAGTACTTC. Protein product: CATSRDRGRGRFEQYF.

This clone was recorded once. The CDR3 here is CASTSQRDTQYF. The DNA for the CDR3 is TGTGCCAGCACTTCCCAGCGTGATACGCAGTATTTT. The V and J genes are TRBV6-6 and TRBJ2-3, with D unclear. Germline lookup yields CDR1 MNHNY and CDR2 SVGAGI (reference sequence). The V end was cut by 7 bases, the J end by 6 bases, with 11 bases between. CDR3 length: 12 amino acids.

The chain joins TRBV2 to TRBJ2-2; the D is unclear. CDR3 length: 12 amino acids. The germline V gene encodes CDR1 SNHLY and CDR2 FYNNEI. Trimming cost V 4 bases and J 8 bases, with 8 bases left between them. Here the CDR3 DNA reads TGTGCCAGCAGTGGACTCCCTGGGGAGCTGTTTTTT. Protein product: CASSGLPGELFF.

The rearrangement uses TRBV2 and TRBJ2-7, with 7 bases lining up with TRBD2. Trimming took 10 bases from V and 7 from J; bases not matched to a gene: 13. CDR3 length equals 13 residues. Germline V gene sequence: CDR1 SNHLY, CDR2 FYNNEI. The CDR3 loop reads CATQMGLLEEQYF. DNA of the CDR3: TGTGCCACACAGATGGGACTACTGGAGGAGCAGTACTTC.

The table lists this clone with a few counts. The genes are TRBV4-2 and TRBJ2-7, with TRBD1 matching 7 bases. The CDR3 has 12 amino acids. The germline CDR1 and CDR2 sequences are LGHNA and YNFKEQ. V lost 6 bases, J lost 3 bases, and 2 bases stayed unmatched. CDR3 bases: TGTGCCAGCAGAGGGGACAGCTACGAGCAGTACTTC. Residues: CASRGDSYEQYF.

V and J are TRBV9 and TRBJ1-2; TRBD1 matches at 9 bases. This CDR3 is built from 18 residues. V trimming: 0 bases; J trimming: 4 bases; junction bases outside the gene matches: 13. The germline gives CDR1 SGDLS, CDR2 YYNGEE. The CDR3 sequence: CASSVAPSQMDRGYGYTF. The CDR3 nucleotides read TGTGCCAGCAGCGTAGCCCCATCACAAATGGACAGGGGCTATGGCTACACCTTC.

This chain uses TRBV7-3 with TRBJ1-1, with TRBD1 matching 10 bases. The CDR3 runs 14 residues. Germline V gene data show CDR1 as SGHTA and CDR2 as FQGTGA. With V trimmed by 3 bases and J by 3 bases, 1 base remained unmatched. CDR3 amino acids: CASSLGQGYTEAFF. The DNA of the CDR3 is TGTGCCAGCAGCTTGGGACAGGGGTACACTGAAGCTTTCTTT.

V usage is TRBV10-2 and J usage is TRBJ2-1, with 7 bases aligning to TRBD2. Germline CDR1 and CDR2: WSHSY and SAAADI. V was clipped by 3 bases and J by 9 bases; unmatched bases: 5. This CDR3 is built from 13 residues. The CDR3, as DNA: TGCGCCAGCAGTGAACTAACGGGGGGTGAGCAGTTCTTC. Translating gives CASSELTGGEQFF.

This CDR3 is CASSRRPTGGYNEQFF. CDR3 DNA sequence: TGTGCCAGCAGCAGGCGACCGACAGGGGGGTACAATGAGCAGTTCTTC. The rearrangement uses TRBV5-6 and TRBJ2-1, with 9 bases matching TRBD1. The CDR3 loop spans 16 amino acids. Germline lookup yields CDR1 SGHDT and CDR2 YYEEEE. V trimming: 4 bases; J trimming: 4 bases; junction bases outside the gene matches: 9.

The chain employs TRBV10-3 and TRBJ2-7; 8 bases map to TRBD2. CDR1 is ENHRY and CDR2 is SYGVKD in the germline V gene. This CDR3 has 15 residues. J lost 2 bases, V lost 2 bases, and 5 bases had no gene match. Here the CDR3 DNA reads TGTGCCATCAGTGAGACTAGCGGTAAACCCTACGAGCAGTACTTC. Residues: CAISETSGKPYEQYF.

The gene calls are TRBV13 and TRBJ1-4; TRBD1 might be the D (6 bases). The ends were cut back, 0 bases at V and 4 bases at J, with 18 bases in the middle. The germline V gene has CDR1 PRHDT and CDR2 FYEKMQ (reference sequence). The CDR3 consists of 18 residues. The CDR3 here is CASSLGQGSVAGNEKLFF. CDR3 nucleotides: TGTGCCAGCAGCTTAGGACAGGGTAGTGTGGCTGGTAATGAAAAACTGTTTTTT.

The CDR3 DNA reads as TGTGCCAGCAGTGCTTACCTCGGGGACACTGAAGCTTTCTTT. This codes for CASSAYLGDTEAFF. V is TRBV6-5 and J is TRBJ1-1; unclear D gene. In germline, CDR1 is MNHEY, CDR2 SVGAGI. Trimming stripped 5 bases from V and 3 bases from J, with 13 bases between. This CDR3 contains 14 residues.

V and J are TRBV5-8 and TRBJ2-3; possibly TRBD2 for D (5 bases). The CDR3 runs to 14 residues. The V end was cut by 1 base, the J end by 3 bases, with 9 bases between. The V gene's germline CDR1 is SGHTS and CDR2 YDEGEE. For the CDR3, the DNA is TGTGCCAGCAGCTTGAGGAGGTCAACAGATACGCAGTATTTT. Amino acids: CASSLRRSTDTQYF.

This clone was seen only once. V is TRBV18 and J is TRBJ2-1; 13 bases are shared with TRBD2. The CDR3 is 16 residues long. V trimming: 4 bases; J trimming: 5 bases; junction bases outside the gene matches: 5. The V gene's germline CDR1 is KGHSH and CDR2 LQKENI. The CDR3 region is CASSQTTSGRHNEQFF. The CDR3 nucleotides read TGTGCCAGCTCACAAACGACTAGCGGGAGGCACAATGAGCAGTTCTTC.

The chain is built from TRBV7-6 and TRBJ2-1; 8 positions match TRBD2. This CDR3 has 17 amino acids. V lost 5 bases, J lost 1 base, and 10 bases stayed unmatched. Germline CDR1 SGHVS, CDR2 FNYEAQ. The DNA for the CDR3 is TGTGCCAGCAGCCCGGGACTAGGGAGTAGTTCCTACAATGAGCAGTTCTTC. Its translation: CASSPGLGSSSYNEQFF.

The V gene is TRBV28, the J gene TRBJ1-2; D is perhaps TRBD1 (5 bases). The V and J ends lost 3 bases and 4 bases respectively, with 9 bases between them. Germline CDR1 is MDHEN and CDR2 is SYDVKM. The CDR3 length is 13 residues. This CDR3 is CASSFGGGYGYTF. CDR3 DNA: TGTGCCAGCAGTTTTGGGGGAGGCTATGGCTACACCTTC.

The CDR3 DNA is TGTGCCAGCAGCTCTAGCGGGAGGGACACCGGGGAGCTGTTTTTT. It specifies CASSSSGRDTGELFF. The chain uses TRBV11-2 and TRBJ2-2; 12 positions match TRBD2. V lost 4 bases, J lost 3 bases, and 0 bases stayed unmatched. This CDR3 contains 15 residues. Germline values: CDR1 SGHAT, CDR2 FQNNGV.

The chain employs TRBV27 and TRBJ2-2; D is unclear. The CDR3 sequence is 13 residues long. The ends were cut back, 5 bases at V and 8 bases at J, with 12 bases in the middle. CDR1 and CDR2 from the germline V gene are MNHEY and SMNVEV (reference sequence). The CDR3 sequence: CASSPTPVGELFF. CDR3 DNA: TGTGCCAGCAGTCCGACACCCGTAGGGGAGCTGTTTTTT.

J is TRBJ2-1 and V is TRBV7-8; 13 bases match TRBD2. J lost 1 base, V lost 5 bases, and 8 bases had no gene match. Germline lookup yields CDR1 SGHVS and CDR2 FQNEAQ. CDR3 size: 18 residues. The DNA of the CDR3 is TGTGCCAGCAGCCATTGGACTAGCGGGAGTCGATCCTACAATGAGCAGTTCTTC. Translation: CASSHWTSGSRSYNEQFF. Full variable domain (outside the CDR3, taken from reference TRBV7-8 and TRBJ2-1): GAGVSQSPRYKVAKRGQDVALRCDPISGHVSLFWYQQALGQGPEFLTYFQNEAQLDKSGLPSDRFFAERPEGSVSTLKIQRTQQEDSAVYLCASSHWTSGSRSYNEQFFGPGTRLTVL.

The chain combines TRBV29-1 with TRBJ2-7; tentative D call: TRBD2 (6 bases). Trimming shortened V by 7 bases and J by 3 bases, and 16 bases separated the two germline ends. Looked up from germline, CDR1 is SQVTM and CDR2 is ANQGSEA. The CDR3 has 13 amino acids. The CDR3 sequence is CSAETSLDYEQYF. CDR3 DNA: TGCAGCGCCGAGACTAGTTTAGACTACGAGCAGTACTTC.

The V gene is TRBV20-1, the J gene TRBJ1-1; no firm D call. The V end was cut by 1 base, the J end by 0 bases, with 0 bases between. The CDR3 is 11 residues long. Germline CDR1 is DFQATT and CDR2 is SNEGSKA (reference sequence). CDR3: CSARVNTEAFF. CDR3 in DNA: TGCAGTGCTAGAGTGAACACTGAAGCTTTCTTT.

The V gene is TRBV19, the J gene TRBJ2-3; no clear D gene. The V end was cut by 6 bases, the J end by 0 bases, with 10 bases between. CDR3 length: 14 amino acids. From germline, CDR1 is LNHDA and CDR2 SQIVND (reference sequence). The DNA of the CDR3 is TGTGCCAGTAGGGAGTACTCTAGCACAGATACGCAGTATTTT. This codes for CASREYSSTDTQYF.

The chain joins TRBV28 to TRBJ2-1; 7 bases map to TRBD1. CDR1 is MDHEN and CDR2 is SYDVKM in the germline V gene. Trimming cost V 7 bases and J 4 bases; bases outside gene matches: 13. CDR3 length: 16 amino acids. This chain's CDR3 is CASTQVGDRTYNEQFF. The DNA for the CDR3 is TGTGCCAGCACCCAGGTGGGGGACAGAACTTACAATGAGCAGTTCTTC.

The V call is TRBV7-3, the J call TRBJ2-6, with D possibly matching TRBD1 (6 bases). CDR3 length: 16 residues. Germline V CDR1 and CDR2: SGHTA, FQGTGA. V shed 4 bases and J shed 0 bases, with 10 bases lying between them. CDR3 in DNA: TGTGCCAGCAGCTCGGGACAAACCTCTGGGGCCAACGTCCTGACTTTC. This codes for CASSSGQTSGANVLTF.

The V call is TRBV2, the J call TRBJ1-2; TRBD1 might be the D (5 bases). The germline gives CDR1 SNHLY, CDR2 FYNNEI. V was cut by 5 bases and J by 6 bases, with 13 bases left in between. This CDR3 is built from 13 residues. As DNA, the CDR3 is TGTGCCAGCAGTCCCGGGACGCCGGATGGCTACACCTTC. Its protein is CASSPGTPDGYTF. The full variable domain, in which reference TRBV2 and TRBJ1-2 provide the parts outside the CDR3, is EPEVTQTPSHQVTQMGQEVILRCVPISNHLYFYWYRQILGQKVEFLVSFYNNEISEKSEIFDDQFSVERPDGSNFTLKIRSTKLEDSAMYFCASSPGTPDGYTFGSGTRLTVV.

This chain uses TRBV6-5 with TRBJ2-1, with D possibly matching TRBD2 (5 bases). Germline CDR1 and CDR2: MNHEY and SVGAGI. V dropped 6 bases and J dropped 9 bases, with 15 bases sitting between them. This CDR3 is 13 amino acids long. The CDR3 protein is CASRWTSHSEQFF. DNA for the CDR3: TGTGCCAGCAGGTGGACTTCCCACAGTGAGCAGTTCTTC.

V gene TRBV23-1 combines with J gene TRBJ2-6; the match to TRBD1 covers 10 bases. TRBV23-1 is flagged as an ORF with uncertain function. This CDR3 has 15 residues. Losses at the gene ends were 9 bases for V and 2 bases for J; bases not matched to a gene: 4. DNA for the CDR3: TGCGCCAGGCGGGGACAGGGGCCTGGGGCCAACGTCCTGACTTTC. Its protein product is CARRGQGPGANVLTF.

The rearrangement links TRBV7-9 to TRBJ2-5, with D unresolved. CDR3 length: 14 amino acids. Between the trimmed V and J ends, which lost 2 bases and 5 bases, there was a span of 12 bases. Looked up from germline, CDR1 is SEHNR and CDR2 is FQNEAQ (reference sequence). The CDR3 DNA is TGTGCCAGCAGCTTACCCGATCGTTTGGAGACCCAGTACTTC. This sequence encodes CASSLPDRLETQYF.

The V gene is TRBV19, the J gene TRBJ2-2; 10 bases match TRBD2. Germline trimming cut 0 bases from V and 5 bases from J; bases unmatched to any gene: 27. Germline CDR1 and CDR2: LNHDA and SQIVND (reference sequence). The CDR3 is 24 residues long. The CDR3 DNA reads TGTGCCAGTAGTATAGATCGAATCCTCGCTAGCTCCGGGGCTAGCGGGAGTCGGACCGGGGAGCTGTTTTTT. It is translated as CASSIDRILASSGASGSRTGELFF.

This chain uses TRBV4-3 with TRBJ2-7; 8 bases align to TRBD2. Germline V lookup: CDR1 LGHNA, CDR2 YSLEER. The CDR3 has 15 residues. Germline trimming cut 2 bases from V and 6 bases from J; bases unmatched to any gene: 9. CDR3 sequence reads: CASSQTPRGGREQYF. In DNA form, the CDR3 reads TGCGCCAGCAGCCAAACCCCCCGGGGGGGCCGCGAGCAGTACTTC.